The 16 T cell receptor beta chains listed next were all sequenced from one sample in a study of OX40 agonist ivuxolimab in advanced cancers. Profiled with immunoSEQ multiplex PCR; TCRdb holds only in-frame clones, not every one. The sample consists of roughly 60,000 clones, 85% of them appearing once. The input for sequencing was CD4+ or CD8+ T cells sorted from blood, taken in a trial of the OX40 agonist ivuxolimab. The receptors were gathered from an adult with an advanced solid tumor such as melanoma, head and neck, liver or kidney cancer.

This sequence joins TRBV28 and TRBJ2-5; D is ambiguous. This CDR3 is built from 15 residues. From germline, CDR1 is MDHEN and CDR2 SYDVKM. Deletions cut 4 bases from V and 4 bases from J, with 16 bases between. The chain's CDR3 is CASSSLDGLGETQYF. DNA for the CDR3: TGTGCCAGCAGTTCACTGGACGGCTTGGGAGAGACCCAGTACTTC.

The chain uses TRBV28 and TRBJ2-3, with D perhaps given as TRBD1 or TRBD2 (5 bases each). The CDR3 loop spans 15 amino acids. Trimming removed 7 bases at V and 4 bases at J, with 18 bases between. Germline CDR1 and CDR2: MDHEN and SYDVKM. The CDR3 protein is CASITPAEGADTQYF. CDR3 coding DNA: TGTGCCAGCATCACACCAGCGGAAGGGGCAGATACGCAGTATTTT.

J is TRBJ1-4 and V is TRBV28, with 9 bases that match TRBD1. Looked up from germline, CDR1 is MDHEN and CDR2 is SYDVKM. The length of the CDR3 is 14 residues. J was trimmed by 7 bases and V by 5 bases; bases with no gene match: 5. DNA for the CDR3: TGTGCCAGCAGTGAGACAGGGGGTCGTGAAAAACTGTTTTTT. Residues: CASSETGGREKLFF.

This clone occurred once. The rearrangement links TRBV11-2 to TRBJ2-1; 13 nucleotides agree with TRBD2. Germline trimming cut 5 bases from V and 2 bases from J; bases unmatched to any gene: 12. This CDR3 spans 19 amino acids. The germline CDR1 and CDR2 sequences are SGHAT and FQNNGV. Here the CDR3 DNA reads TGTGCCAGCAGCAAACGGACTAGCGGGGGATCCCGCGCCTACAATGAGCAGTTCTTC. Residues: CASSKRTSGGSRAYNEQFF.

A single count supports this clone. The chain carries TRBV13 and TRBJ2-1; D is perhaps TRBD1 (6 bases). V lost 0 bases, J lost 9 bases, and 24 bases lay in between. CDR3 length: 18 amino acids. Germline V CDR1 and CDR2: PRHDT, FYEKMQ (reference sequence). CDR3 nucleotide sequence: TGTGCCAGCAGCTTAGGCCCAGGGGCGCGTATGTCTAACAGTGAGCAGTTCTTC. It translates to CASSLGPGARMSNSEQFF.

Of note for this clone: A far more abundant clone sits one base away, making this likely a read error. Additional DNA sequences in this sample encode the identical CDR3. This chain links TRBV27 with TRBJ2-2; 7 bases are a match to TRBD2. CDR1 is MNHEY and CDR2 is SMNVEV in the germline V gene (reference sequence). The CDR3 has 15 amino acids. V dropped 6 bases and J dropped 6; count of bases not matched to a gene: 10. In DNA form, the CDR3 reads TGTGCCAGCAGCGAGGTCGCGGGAGCCCCCGGGGAGCTGTTTTTT. Translating gives CASSEVAGAPGELFF.

J is TRBJ2-3 and V is TRBV14; no reliable D call. Trimming took off 0 bases at V and 4 bases at J, with 5 bases between the two ends. The germline V gene encodes CDR1 SGHDN and CDR2 FVKESK. This CDR3 contains 13 residues. The CDR3 bases are TGTGCCAGCAGCCAAGATGCTGCAGATACGCAGTATTTT. Residues: CASSQDAADTQYF.

The chain joins TRBV7-9 to TRBJ2-7; 10 nucleotides align to TRBD1. This CDR3 is built from 15 residues. Germline CDR1 SEHNR, CDR2 FQNEAQ (reference sequence). V was clipped by 5 bases and J by 5 bases; unmatched bases: 9. In nucleotides, the CDR3 is TGTGCCAGCAGCGAGTCCGGGACAGGGGAGGACGAGCAGTACTTC. It encodes CASSESGTGEDEQYF.

The chain uses TRBV19 and TRBJ2-6, with TRBD1 matching 11 bases. J lost 2 bases, V lost 0 bases, and 6 bases had no gene match. Looked up from germline, CDR1 is LNHDA and CDR2 is SQIVND (reference sequence). This CDR3 is built from 19 residues. The CDR3 bases are TGTGCCAGTAGTATAGATTTGTGGACAGGGGGCACTGGGGCCAACGTCCTGACTTTC. As protein: CASSIDLWTGGTGANVLTF.

The genes are TRBV7-9 and TRBJ2-5; TRBD1 might be the D (6 bases). The J call could be wrong; TRBJ2-7 is a better fit for the DNA end. Per the germline V gene, CDR1 is SEHNR and CDR2 is FQNEAQ (reference sequence). The CDR3 spans 15 residues. In DNA form, the CDR3 reads TGTGCCAGCAGCTTAGCCGGGGACACGGCCTACGAGCAGTACTTC. This encodes CASSLAGDTAYEQYF.

The chain uses TRBV11-2 and TRBJ1-1; D is perhaps TRBD1 (6 bases). CDR3 length: 13 amino acids. CDR1 is SGHAT, CDR2 FQNNGV, per germline. Trimming took off 1 base at V and 11 bases at J, with 14 bases between the two ends. This CDR3 reads CASSLVTGQTAFF. CDR3 nucleotides: TGTGCCAGCAGCTTAGTCACTGGACAGACGGCTTTCTTT. The full variable domain, in which reference TRBV11-2 and TRBJ1-1 provide the parts outside the CDR3, is EAGVAQSPRYKIIEKRQSVAFWCNPISGHATLYWYQQILGQGPKLLIQFQNNGVVDDSQLPKDRFSAERLKGVDSTLKIQPAKLEDSAVYLCASSLVTGQTAFFGQGTRLTVV.

The chain links TRBV6-5 to TRBJ2-1; D may be TRBD1 or TRBD2 (5 bases each). V was pared by 6 bases and J by 6 bases, with 18 bases between. CDR3 size: 15 residues. The germline CDR1 and CDR2 sequences are MNHEY and SVGAGI. CDR3 bases: TGTGCCAGCAGCCTAGTGGGACCCAGCGGCAATGAGCAGTTCTTC. The encoded protein is CASSLVGPSGNEQFF.

This clone was seen a single time. V is TRBV28 and J is TRBJ1-1; tentative D call: TRBD1 (5 bases). Germline V lookup: CDR1 MDHEN, CDR2 SYDVKM. This CDR3 region has 13 residues. Trimming took off 3 bases at V and 4 bases at J, with 9 bases between the two ends. The CDR3 is CASSFGGSTEAFF. The CDR3 DNA follows: TGTGCCAGCAGTTTCGGGGGTAGCACTGAAGCTTTCTTT. The full variable domain, its missing parts supplied by reference TRBV28 and TRBJ1-1, is DVKVTQSSRYLVKRTGEKVFLECVQDMDHENMFWYRQDPGLGLRLIYFSYDVKMKEKGDIPEGYSVSREKKERFSLILESASTNQTSMYLCASSFGGSTEAFFGQGTRLTVV.

V gene TRBV27 combines with J gene TRBJ1-3; D possibly corresponds to TRBD1 (5 bases). Trimming took 6 bases from V and 4 from J, leaving 19 bases between them. Looked up from germline, CDR1 is MNHEY and CDR2 is SMNVEV (reference sequence). The CDR3 contains 16 residues. The CDR3 loop is CASRPLRGITGNTIYF. The CDR3 bases are TGTGCCAGCAGGCCCCTCCGGGGCATAACGGGAAACACCATATATTTT.

As concerns this clone: It is unclear where the CDR3 begins or ends on the DNA, so no DNA is shown, and the CDR3 is as TCRdb lists it. The chain has TRBV5-1 and TRBJ2-3; TRBD1 was called by the table and not checked on the DNA. 14 amino acids form the CDR3, both terminal residues included. CDR1 is SGHRS and CDR2 is YFSETQ in the germline V gene. CDR3 sequence: CASTSDSYTDTQYF.

The CDR3 bases are TGTGCCAGCAGCTCCACAGACAGGGACGGCTACACCTTC. This translates into CASSSTDRDGYTF. The gene calls are TRBV7-2 and TRBJ1-2; TRBD1 matches at 7 bases. This CDR3 has 13 residues. The germline gives CDR1 SGHTA, CDR2 FQGNSA. With V trimmed by 4 bases and J by 8 bases, 7 bases remained unmatched. Using reference TRBV7-2 and TRBJ1-2 for the parts outside the CDR3, the full variable domain is GAGVSQSPSNKVTEKGKDVELRCDPISGHTALYWYRQSLGQGLEFLIYFQGNSAPDKSGLPSDRFSAERTGGSVSTLTIQRTQQEDSAVYLCASSSTDRDGYTFGSGTRLTVV.